The 23 T cell receptor beta chains in this list originate from one sample, sequenced in a study of blood T cell repertoires in COVID-19. The repertoire was sequenced with immunoSEQ multiplex PCR; TCRdb's copy has only in-frame clones and lacks some. The data contain more than 95,000 clones, around 86% of them singletons. Sample: peripheral blood. The receptors come from an elderly man with active or convalescent COVID-19.

This clone was found a few times. The chain recombines TRBV7-6 with TRBJ1-1; the match to TRBD1 covers 7 bases. CDR3 size: 16 residues. The V gene end was trimmed by 2 bases and the J gene end by 2 bases; junction bases not matched to a gene: 8. In germline, CDR1 is SGHVS, CDR2 FNYEAQ. CDR3 sequence: CASSLRSGQLNTEAFF. CDR3 DNA sequence: TGTGCCAGCAGCTTAAGGTCGGGACAGCTAAACACTGAAGCTTTCTTT.

V gene TRBV23-1 combines with J gene TRBJ1-1; D is perhaps TRBD1 (6 bases). TRBV23-1 carries the ORF label, with uncertain function. Trimming removed 3 bases at V and 4 bases at J, with 15 bases between. The CDR3 runs 15 residues. In nucleotides, the CDR3 is TGCGCCAGCAGTCACCCTGGCAAGGGGGTCACTGAAGCTTTCTTT. This encodes CASSHPGKGVTEAFF.

This chain joins TRBV9 and TRBJ1-2, with TRBD1 identical over 8 bases. Germline CDR1 SGDLS, CDR2 YYNGEE. The CDR3 totals 15 residues. J gave up 6 bases and V 0 bases, and 7 bases lay outside the gene matches. CDR3: CASSVGPGTGNGYTF. CDR3 coding DNA: TGTGCCAGCAGCGTAGGGCCCGGGACAGGTAATGGCTACACCTTC. Filled out from reference TRBV9 and TRBJ1-2, the complete variable domain reads DSGVTQTPKHLITATGQRVTLRCSPRSGDLSVYWYQQSLDQGLQFLIQYYNGEERAKGNILERFSAQQFPDLHSELNLSSLELGDSALYFCASSVGPGTGNGYTFGSGTRLTVV.

V and J are TRBV5-6 and TRBJ1-5; 8 positions match TRBD1. The CDR3 is 17 amino acids. Germline V gene data show CDR1 as SGHDT and CDR2 as YYEEEE. V was clipped by 4 bases and J by 3 bases; unmatched bases: 12. CDR3 coding DNA: TGTGCCAGCAGCCTCTACCAGGGGGCATCGATCAATCAGCCCCAGCATTTT. Its protein is CASSLYQGASINQPQHF.

The chain uses TRBV5-6 and TRBJ1-1, with 7 bases matching TRBD1. The trim removed 0 bases at V and 8 bases at J, leaving 1 base unmatched. This CDR3 comprises 12 residues. The V gene's germline CDR1 is SGHDT and CDR2 YYEEEE. In nucleotides, the CDR3 is TGTGCCAGCAGCTTGGGCAGGGGGGAAGCTTTCTTT. It encodes CASSLGRGEAFF. The entire variable domain, with the rest obtained from reference TRBV5-6 and TRBJ1-1, is as follows: DAGVTQSPTHLIKTRGQQVTLRCSPKSGHDTVSWYQQALGQGPQFIFQYYEEEERQRGNFPDRFSGHQFPNYSSELNVNALLLGDSALYLCASSLGRGEAFFGQGTRLTVV.

V gene TRBV6-7 combines with J gene TRBJ1-6; D may be TRBD1 (5 bases). TRBV6-7 is assigned to the ORF class and has an uncertain function. V was clipped by 5 bases and J by 6 bases, with 17 bases between them. The CDR3 is 16 amino acids. The CDR3 DNA is TGTGCCAGCAGTCTCGGACAAGTTGTGCTTAATTCACCCCTCCACTTT. Translation: CASSLGQVVLNSPLHF.

This clone was seen just once. The V and J genes are TRBV3-1 (or the pseudogene TRBV3-2) and TRBJ2-5, with 15 bases that match TRBD2. Germline CDR1 LGHDT, CDR2 YNNKEL (reference sequence). V lost 4 bases, J lost 5 bases, and 14 bases stayed unmatched. The CDR3 has 19 amino acids. As DNA, the CDR3 is TGTGCCAGCAGCCGCGGACTAGCGGGGGGGCCGGCCAGCTGGGAGACCCAGTACTTC. This sequence encodes CASSRGLAGGPASWETQYF.

The rearrangement joins TRBV28 to TRBJ2-3; possibly TRBD2 for D (7 bases). Germline assignment: CDR1 MDHEN and CDR2 SYDVKM. V was pared by 6 bases and J by 4 bases, with 20 bases between. CDR3 length: 16 residues. This chain's CDR3 is CASSTWIGGGSDTQYF. For the CDR3, the DNA is TGTGCCAGCAGCACCTGGATCGGCGGGGGCTCAGATACGCAGTATTTT.

J is TRBJ2-7 and V is TRBV7-3; the D is unclear. Germline-derived CDR1 and CDR2 are SGHTA and FQGTGA. The CDR3 contains 14 residues. The V and J ends lost 5 bases and 2 bases respectively, with 13 bases between them. The CDR3 sequence: CASSLKAGPYEQYF. CDR3 sequence (DNA): TGTGCCAGCAGCCTTAAAGCTGGGCCCTACGAGCAGTACTTC.

The CDR3 spells CASSYRGYEQYF. Written as DNA, the CDR3 is TGTGCCAGCAGTTACAGGGGTTACGAGCAGTACTTC. The chain links TRBV6-6 to TRBJ2-7; D perhaps matches TRBD1 (5 bases). Trimming left V 2 bases short and J 4 bases short, with 6 bases between. CDR1 and CDR2 (germline): MNHNY, SVGAGI (reference sequence). The CDR3 runs 12 residues.

This chain links TRBV24-1 with TRBJ1-2; 8 bases align to TRBD1. Germline V gene sequence: CDR1 KGHDR, CDR2 SFDVKD. With V trimmed by 6 bases and J by 4 bases, 9 bases remained unmatched. The CDR3 runs 15 residues. The CDR3 is CATSPPTGEGYGYTF. In DNA form, the CDR3 reads TGTGCCACCAGTCCTCCGACAGGGGAGGGCTATGGCTACACCTTC.

V and J are TRBV11-2 and TRBJ2-3; 10 bases are shared with TRBD2. Germline V gives CDR1 SGHAT, CDR2 FQNNGV. Unmatched junction bases numbered 13, after V lost 5 bases and J lost 2 bases. This CDR3 has 18 amino acids. Here the CDR3 reads CASSKPVAGGRLTDTQYF. CDR3 coding DNA: TGTGCCAGCAGCAAACCGGTAGCGGGAGGCCGACTCACAGATACGCAGTATTTT. Combining the CDR3 with reference TRBV11-2 and TRBJ2-3 gives the whole variable domain EAGVAQSPRYKIIEKRQSVAFWCNPISGHATLYWYQQILGQGPKLLIQFQNNGVVDDSQLPKDRFSAERLKGVDSTLKIQPAKLEDSAVYLCASSKPVAGGRLTDTQYFGPGTRLTVL.

The gene calls are TRBV6-4 and TRBJ2-5; the match to TRBD2 covers 9 bases. This CDR3 has 14 amino acids. CDR1 and CDR2 from the germline V gene are MRHNA and SNTAGT. Trimming cost V 8 bases and J 2 bases; bases outside gene matches: 6. The CDR3 bases are TGTGCCAGCCTCAAGCGGGGGGATCAAGAGACCCAGTACTTC. Amino acids: CASLKRGDQETQYF.

This chain connects TRBV27 to TRBJ2-7; maybe TRBD1 (5 bases). The CDR3 totals 16 residues. Germline V CDR1 and CDR2: MNHEY, SMNVEV (reference sequence). V was shortened by 2 bases and J by 6 bases, with 20 bases between the two germline ends. The CDR3 sequence: CASSLHTTVGLSEQYF. The CDR3 bases are TGTGCCAGCAGTTTACACACGACAGTAGGTTTGTCCGAGCAGTACTTC.

The J gene is TRBJ1-1, the V gene TRBV5-4; D unclear. The CDR3 sequence is 13 residues long. Trimming stripped 4 bases from V and 8 bases from J, with 15 bases between. Per germline, CDR1 SGHNT and CDR2 YYREEE (reference sequence). CDR3 loop: CASSARVSGEAFF. CDR3 sequence (DNA): TGTGCCAGCAGCGCCCGGGTGAGCGGCGAAGCTTTCTTT.

The chain joins TRBV14 to TRBJ2-2; D is possibly TRBD1 (6 bases). V was cut by 0 bases and J by 2 bases, with 16 bases left in between. The CDR3 loop spans 18 amino acids. Germline V gives CDR1 SGHDN, CDR2 FVKESK. In nucleotides, the CDR3 is TGTGCCAGCAGCCAAGATCCCCCAGGGGTAGTTAACACCGGGGAGCTGTTTTTT. Translating it yields CASSQDPPGVVNTGELFF.

The chain links TRBV10-3 to TRBJ2-7, with 12 bases that match TRBD2. This CDR3 is 17 amino acids long. V lost 6 bases to trimming and J lost 5 bases; unmatched junction nucleotides: 14. Germline V lookup: CDR1 ENHRY, CDR2 SYGVKD. The CDR3 is CAIRTDLRLAGVHEQYF. The CDR3 nucleotides read TGTGCCATCAGAACGGACTTAAGACTAGCGGGGGTCCACGAGCAGTACTTC.

The chain couples TRBV19 to TRBJ2-3; TRBD2 matches 10 bases. This CDR3 has 16 amino acids. The germline V gene has CDR1 LNHDA and CDR2 SQIVND (reference sequence). V shed 6 bases, J shed 2 bases, and the junction held 8 bases outside the gene matches. The CDR3 sequence: CASRPSGRGFTDTQYF. CDR3 in DNA: TGTGCCAGTAGGCCCAGCGGGAGGGGATTCACAGATACGCAGTATTTT.

CDR3 loop: CASSSGQGHTEAFF. CDR3 nucleotides: TGTGCCAGCAGCTCCGGACAGGGGCACACTGAAGCTTTCTTT. The V gene is TRBV7-3, the J gene TRBJ1-1; TRBD1 agrees at 9 bases. This CDR3 has 14 residues. Germline V gene data show CDR1 as SGHTA and CDR2 as FQGTGA. The V segment lost 4 bases and the J segment 3 bases; nucleotides outside the gene matches: 3. Combining the CDR3 with reference TRBV7-3 and TRBJ1-1 gives the whole variable domain GAGVSQTPSNKVTEKGKYVELRCDPISGHTALYWYRQSLGQGPEFLIYFQGTGAADDSGLPNDRFFAVRPEGSVSTLKIQRTERGDSAVYLCASSSGQGHTEAFFGQGTRLTVV.

This chain connects TRBV11-2 to TRBJ2-7, with D unclear. Trimming took 7 bases from V and 1 from J, leaving 5 bases between them. Germline assignment: CDR1 SGHAT and CDR2 FQNNGV. This CDR3 spans 11 amino acids. CDR3 residues: CASTSSYEQYF. The CDR3 bases are TGTGCCAGCACCTCTTCCTACGAGCAGTACTTC. Combining the CDR3 with reference TRBV11-2 and TRBJ2-7 gives the whole variable domain EAGVAQSPRYKIIEKRQSVAFWCNPISGHATLYWYQQILGQGPKLLIQFQNNGVVDDSQLPKDRFSAERLKGVDSTLKIQPAKLEDSAVYLCASTSSYEQYFGPGTRLTVT.

The V call is TRBV19, the J call TRBJ2-3; D may be TRBD2 (7 bases). The CDR3 has 14 amino acids. V lost 10 bases, J lost 3 bases, and 17 bases lay in between. Germline assignment: CDR1 LNHDA and CDR2 SQIVND (reference sequence). CDR3 residues: CATKRGGQTDTQYF. CDR3 coding DNA: TGTGCCACTAAAAGGGGGGGGCAGACAGATACGCAGTATTTT.

The chain is built from TRBV12-5 and TRBJ2-5; 9 bases map to TRBD1. The CDR3 is 19 residues long. The germline V gene encodes CDR1 LGHNT and CDR2 FRNRAP. The junction had 16 bases not matched to a gene; V was cut back by 0 bases and J by 5 bases. The CDR3 loop reads CASGLVLGRTGGAGETQYF. The CDR3 coding sequence is TGTGCTAGTGGTTTGGTACTCGGGCGAACAGGGGGCGCTGGGGAGACCCAGTACTTC. The complete variable domain, with remaining parts taken from reference TRBV12-5 and TRBJ2-5, reads DARVTQTPRHKVTEMGQEVTMRCQPILGHNTVFWYRQTMMQGLELLAYFRNRAPLDDSGMPKDRFSAEMPDATLATLKIQPSEPRDSAVYFCASGLVLGRTGGAGETQYFGPGTRLLVL.

The chain has TRBV29-1 and TRBJ1-2; no firm D call. V was trimmed by 6 bases and J by 0 bases, leaving 8 bases between them. This CDR3 contains 12 residues. The germline V gene has CDR1 SQVTM and CDR2 ANQGSEA. CDR3 loop: CSVLAANYGYTF. The CDR3 DNA reads as TGCAGCGTGCTGGCAGCTAACTATGGCTACACCTTC. Full variable domain (missing parts from reference TRBV29-1 and TRBJ1-2): SAVISQKPSRDICQRGTSLTIQCQVDSQVTMMFWYRQQPGQSLTLIATANQGSEATYESGFVIDKFPISRPNLTFSTLTVSNMSPEDSSIYLCSVLAANYGYTFGSGTRLTVV.